Below, one T cell receptor beta chain is given with its context. As yet, its antigen is unknown. Per germline, CDR1 SEHNR and CDR2 FQNEAQ (reference sequence). V gave up 4 bases and J gave up 0 bases, with 13 bases separating them. CDR3 length: 16 amino acids. The data were taken from a study of response to subunit inactivated influenza vaccine. Study outcomes and limitations: T cells newly recruited by each seasonal influenza vaccination are few, the authors suggested.

TCRdb fed the RT-PCR reads into MiXCR, producing one record per CDR3 protein. The sample has roughly 520,000 distinct CDR3 sequences, about 25% seen once. V usage is TRBV7-9 and J usage is TRBJ1-3, with D tentatively TRBD1 (5 bases). This clonotype originated in a man aged 50 or older who received an inactivated influenza vaccine. The sample consisted of CD4+ T cells sorted from PBMCs, taken 4 to 6 days after vaccination. CDR3 DNA sequence: TGTGCCAGCAGCTCTCCGGGGCTTTACTCTGGAAACACCATATATTTT. This translates into CASSSPGLYSGNTIYF. The complete variable domain, with remaining parts taken from reference TRBV7-9 and TRBJ1-3, reads DTGVSQNPRHKITKRGQNVTFRCDPISEHNRLYWYRQTLGQGPEFLTYFQNEAQLEKSRLLSDRFSAERPKGSFSTLEIQRTEQGDSAMYLCASSSPGLYSGNTIYFGEGSWLTVV.